What follows are 9 T cell receptor beta chains derived from one specimen sequenced in a study of T cell repertoires in cytomegalovirus infection. These TCRs are of unknown antigen specificity. TCRdb reanalysed the reads using MiXCR and keeps one entry per CDR3 protein. Of about 330,000 distinct CDR3 sequences listed, about 35% are singletons. The material sequenced was cultured PBMCs, taken from culture after CMV antigen stimulation. Receptor source: a human donor in good health (CMV status not recorded). Some clones in this sample may be carry-over from other donors' samples.

This clonotype came up a few times. The chain couples TRBV4-3 to TRBJ2-5; TRBD2 aligns across 11 bases. V trimming: 2 bases; J trimming: 2 bases; junction bases outside the gene matches: 4. The germline CDR1 and CDR2 sequences are LGHNA and YSLEER. CDR3 length: 16 residues. The CDR3, as DNA: TGCGCCAGCAGCCAAAACCGACTAGCGGGACAAGAGACCCAGTACTTC. Its translation: CASSQNRLAGQETQYF.

The chain combines TRBV20-1 with TRBJ2-3, with TRBD2 identical over 11 bases. V lost 6 bases to trimming and J lost 0 bases; unmatched junction nucleotides: 11. There are 17 residues in the CDR3. Germline V gives CDR1 DFQATT, CDR2 SNEGSKA (reference sequence). Written as DNA, the CDR3 is TGCAGTGCAACCGGGACTAGCGGAGTCGCTAGCACAGATACGCAGTATTTT. Translating it yields CSATGTSGVASTDTQYF.

This clonotype was observed a handful of times. The chain recombines TRBV7-2 with TRBJ2-3; no reliable D call. Trimming took off 5 bases at V and 12 bases at J, with 15 bases between the two ends. From germline, CDR1 is SGHTA and CDR2 FQGNSA. The CDR3 totals 12 residues. CDR3 bases: TGTGCCAGCAGCCCGAGGTGGTTGCCCCAGTATTTT. Protein product: CASSPRWLPQYF.

This chain connects TRBV28 to TRBJ2-1; 7 bases line up with TRBD2. Germline CDR1 reads MDHEN; CDR2 reads SYDVKM. V shed 5 bases, J shed 3 bases, and the junction held 7 bases outside the gene matches. The CDR3 sequence is 15 residues long. CDR3 in amino acids: CASSPTSALYNEQFF. The CDR3, as DNA: TGTGCCAGCAGTCCAACTAGCGCCCTCTACAATGAGCAGTTCTTC.

This clonotype was seen a few times. V usage is TRBV12-3 or TRBV12-4 and J usage is TRBJ2-7; TRBD2 might be the D (7 bases). V lost 6 bases and J lost 1, with 13 bases in between. This CDR3 contains 14 residues. DNA of the CDR3: TGTGCCAGCAGCCCCGAGGGGGGGTCCTACGAGCAGTACTTC. Amino acids: CASSPEGGSYEQYF.

For the CDR3, the DNA is TGTGCCACCAGTGATCCAGACAGCAATCAGCCCCAGCATTTT. It yields the protein CATSDPDSNQPQHF. This sequence joins TRBV24-1 and TRBJ1-5; D gene unclear. Trimming took off 3 bases at V and 1 base at J, with 6 bases between the two ends. CDR1 KGHDR and CDR2 SFDVKD come from the germline V gene. The CDR3 totals 14 residues.

The gene calls are TRBV5-3 and TRBJ2-1; the D gene is possibly TRBD2 (6 bases). TRBV5-3 is marked as an open reading frame, function uncertain. The V and J ends lost 2 bases and 9 bases respectively, with 18 bases between them. CDR3 length: 15 residues. CDR3 DNA: TGTGCCAGAAGCTTCGCTAGCGTCCATCTTCGTGAGCAGTTCTTC. This codes for CARSFASVHLREQFF.

This clonotype showed up just once. The genes are TRBV20-1 and TRBJ2-1; 12 nucleotides line up with TRBD2. V lost 0 bases to trimming and J lost 6 bases; unmatched junction nucleotides: 0. This CDR3 comprises 14 residues. CDR1 DFQATT and CDR2 SNEGSKA come from the germline V gene (reference sequence). CDR3 DNA sequence: TGCAGTGCTAGAGAACTAGCGGGAGGCAATGAGCAGTTCTTC. Amino acid sequence: CSARELAGGNEQFF.

There are many counts of this clonotype. The chain couples TRBV7-2 to TRBJ2-5; possibly TRBD2 for D (5 bases). In germline, CDR1 is SGHTA, CDR2 FQGNSA. V shed 3 bases and J shed 2 bases, with 10 bases lying between them. The CDR3 has 14 residues. CDR3 DNA: TGTGCCAGCAGCTTCTCCCGGGGACAAGAGACCCAGTACTTC. Translated, it gives CASSFSRGQETQYF.